One sample yielded the 14 T cell receptor beta chains listed below, sequenced in a study of Ad26.COV2.S vaccination and SARS-CoV-2 variants. Measured with immunoSEQ multiplex PCR; TCRdb has only the in-frame clones, and not every one. The sample contains 360,000 or so clones, roughly 84% of which appear only once. Noted treatment: around 19 received Ad26.COV2.S at low or high dose, single or two shots; several received placebo; per-sample allocation not given. All samples were drawn on day 63, counting from the first vaccine or placebo injection. Sequences were derived from peripheral blood, sampled in a trial of Ad26.COV2.S vaccine versus placebo. All receptors come from a person between 18 and 60 years old who received the Ad26.COV2.S COVID-19 vaccine or a placebo.

V gene TRBV4-1 combines with J gene TRBJ2-1; 8 nucleotides line up with TRBD1. The germline CDR1 and CDR2 sequences are MGHRA and YSYEKL. The CDR3 runs 18 residues. Trimming at V came to 5 bases and at J to 7 bases, leaving 19 bases not matched to a gene. DNA of the CDR3: TGCGCCAGCAGCTCGGTAGGGTGGCGGGACAGGACAAAAAATGAGCAGTTCTTC. It specifies CASSSVGWRDRTKNEQFF.

The chain is built from TRBV6-5 and TRBJ2-2; weak D call: TRBD1 (6 bases). Trimming left V 6 bases short and J 3 bases short, with 11 bases between. Germline V gene sequence: CDR1 MNHEY, CDR2 SVGAGI. The CDR3 spans 14 residues. CDR3 DNA sequence: TGTGCCAGCAGCGGGACACACTACACCGGGGAGCTGTTTTTT. Translated, it gives CASSGTHYTGELFF.

The CDR3 DNA reads as TGTGCCAGCAGCTTATACGGGGCCGGCGGGGAGCTGTTTTTT. It is translated as CASSLYGAGGELFF. V gene TRBV7-9 combines with J gene TRBJ2-2; the D call may be TRBD1 or TRBD2 (5 bases each). CDR1 and CDR2 (germline): SEHNR, FQNEAQ (reference sequence). The length of the CDR3 is 14 residues. Deletions cut 2 bases from V and 7 bases from J, with 11 bases between. Variable domain in full (rest from reference TRBV7-9 and TRBJ2-2): DTGVSQNPRHKITKRGQNVTFRCDPISEHNRLYWYRQTLGQGPEFLTYFQNEAQLEKSRLLSDRFSAERPKGSFSTLEIQRTEQGDSAMYLCASSLYGAGGELFFGEGSRLTVL.

This rearrangement joins TRBV7-9 to TRBJ1-5; no reliable D call. V was trimmed by 4 bases and J by 11 bases, leaving 18 bases between them. Per the germline V gene, CDR1 is SEHNR and CDR2 is FQNEAQ (reference sequence). The CDR3 has 14 amino acids. CDR3 sequence: CASSSEAAGSAQHF. CDR3 sequence (DNA): TGTGCCAGCAGCTCGGAGGCTGCGGGCTCGGCCCAGCATTTT.

This clone was detected only a few times. The V gene is TRBV4-2, the J gene TRBJ2-2; 13 bases are shared with TRBD2. The J segment lost 5 bases and the V segment lost 1 base, leaving 4 bases of the junction unmatched. The CDR3 loop spans 17 amino acids. Germline CDR1 is LGHNA and CDR2 is YNFKEQ. CDR3 DNA sequence: TGTGCCAGCAGCCAAGGGGGACTAGCGGGGCTTACCGGGGAGCTGTTTTTT. Amino acids: CASSQGGLAGLTGELFF.

V gene TRBV6-1 combines with J gene TRBJ1-2; D is uncertain. CDR1 and CDR2 from the germline V gene are MNHNS and SASEGT. V lost 6 bases and J lost 1, with 12 bases in between. The CDR3 extends over 14 amino acids. The CDR3 loop is CASSSQDHNYGYTF. CDR3 nucleotide sequence: TGTGCCAGCAGCTCACAAGACCATAACTATGGCTACACCTTC.

The gene calls are TRBV4-3 and TRBJ1-2; D is possibly TRBD1 (5 bases). The ends were cut back, 7 bases at V and 3 bases at J, with 15 bases in the middle. The CDR3 loop spans 14 amino acids. Germline CDR1 and CDR2: LGHNA and YSLEER. CDR3 sequence reads: CASKKGWGDYGYTF. The CDR3 DNA reads as TGCGCCAGCAAGAAAGGGTGGGGGGACTATGGCTACACCTTC.

The CDR3: CASSLGPGRGTDTQYF. The CDR3 DNA reads as TGTGCCAGCAGCTTAGGTCCGGGAAGGGGCACAGATACGCAGTATTTT. This rearrangement joins TRBV7-2 to TRBJ2-3, with D perhaps matching TRBD2 (5 bases). CDR3 length equals 16 residues. Looked up from germline, CDR1 is SGHTA and CDR2 is FQGNSA. V was clipped by 1 base and J by 1 base, with 12 bases between them.

The chain carries TRBV4-1 and TRBJ2-3; D possibly uses TRBD1 or TRBD2 (5 bases each). The germline gives CDR1 MGHRA, CDR2 YSYEKL. With 5 bases removed from V and 2 bases from J, the gap between germline ends came to 11 bases. The length of the CDR3 is 14 residues. For the CDR3, the DNA is TGCGCCAGCAGCTCCGGGGCAAACACAGATACGCAGTATTTT. Its protein product is CASSSGANTDTQYF.

The chain has TRBV9 and TRBJ2-7; TRBD1 is a possible D gene (6 bases). The V end was cut by 0 bases, the J end by 1 base, with 11 bases between. Germline assignment: CDR1 SGDLS and CDR2 YYNGEE. This CDR3 region has 15 residues. CDR3 in amino acids: CASSVAEGESYEQYF. The CDR3 coding sequence is TGTGCCAGCAGCGTAGCTGAGGGGGAATCCTACGAGCAGTACTTC.

This chain links TRBV6-5 with TRBJ1-2; D unclear. Germline V gene data show CDR1 as MNHEY and CDR2 as SVGAGI. CDR3 size: 13 residues. V was shortened by 7 bases and J by 2 bases, with 11 bases between the two germline ends. The CDR3 region has the DNA TGTGCCAGCACCAAGAGGGAAAACTATGGCTACACCTTC. It specifies CASTKRENYGYTF.

This clone was seen only once. The chain recombines TRBV5-4 with TRBJ1-2; 9 bases match TRBD1. The trim removed 4 bases at V and 7 bases at J, leaving 11 bases unmatched. The CDR3 loop spans 15 amino acids. Looked up from germline, CDR1 is SGHNT and CDR2 is YYREEE (reference sequence). The CDR3, as DNA: TGTGCCAGCAGCCCACTGAATGACAGGGGGTTTGGCTACACCTTC. Its translation is CASSPLNDRGFGYTF.

This rearrangement joins TRBV4-1 to TRBJ2-5, with 8 bases identical to TRBD2. Trimming cost V 4 bases and J 5 bases; bases outside gene matches: 12. The CDR3 consists of 16 residues. The germline V gene encodes CDR1 MGHRA and CDR2 YSYEKL. CDR3 nucleotides: TGCGCCAGCAGCCCGTCCTTTGCGGGGGGCCTGGAGACCCAGTACTTC. The encoded protein is CASSPSFAGGLETQYF.

V is TRBV30 and J is TRBJ1-4; TRBD1 matches 11 bases. The CDR3 totals 14 residues. The trim removed 0 bases at V and 8 bases at J, leaving 2 bases unmatched. CDR1 and CDR2 from the germline V gene are GTSNPN and SVGIG (reference sequence). The CDR3 protein is CAWSVGTGGEKLFF. The CDR3 DNA sequence: TGTGCCTGGAGTGTGGGGACAGGGGGAGAAAAACTGTTTTTT.